The source of this T cell receptor beta chain is a study of T cell repertoires in cytomegalovirus infection. Across the study: CMV infection plus the matching HLA type was flagged by public TCR beta signatures. Points from the study as a whole: HLA-C-restricted, CMV-specific TCR beta clonotypes were dominant ex vivo. Pooled public TCR beta family frequency picked out CMV carriers with the relevant HLA.

In regard to this clonotype: Its antigen is currently unknown.

Germline CDR1 and CDR2: MDHEN and SYDVKM. The CDR3 is 12 residues long. V lost 8 bases and J 3 bases, leaving 11 bases between the germline ends. A single record per CDR3 protein comes from TCRdb applying MiXCR to the reads. The profile shows 300,000 or so distinct CDR3 sequences, around 9.1% of them singletons. Specimen: PBMCs. The sequence derives from a human donor in good health (CMV status not recorded). Some clones in this sample may be carry-over from other donors' samples. This rearrangement joins TRBV28 to TRBJ2-7; D remains unclear. CDR3 sequence (DNA): TGTGCCAGCTCTTTCCTCGGCTACGAGCAGTACGTC. It yields the protein CASSFLGYEQYV.